This TCR beta chain derives from a study of blood T cell repertoires in COVID-19. In the study overall: The analysed material was cDNA or gDNA that came from T cells, B-cell-depleted T cells, or PBMCs.

Across about two dozen US areas, participants ranged in age from about 18 to 100 years. Which cohort a participant joined came from the clinical history participants gave. Authors' methods: By means of reference gene primer amplification, nucleated cell counts were estimated. Some clones are missing from TCRdb's copy, which holds only in-frame ones; the method was immunoSEQ multiplex PCR. The V and J calls and clone size are taken from that table; D and trimming were inferred from the DNA. The sample contains about 480,000 clones, approximately 88% of which appear only once. V trimming: 1 base; J trimming: 0 bases; junction bases outside the gene matches: 16. The germline CDR1 and CDR2 sequences are LGHNA and YSLEER. This CDR3 is built from 21 residues.

The gene calls are TRBV4-3 and TRBJ2-1; 9 bases match TRBD2. The clonotype comes from a middle-aged woman who had recovered from COVID-19. The specimen was PBMCs or T cells enriched from blood (not recorded which). This chain's CDR3 is CASSQVSLAGRPGPSYNEQFF. The CDR3 DNA follows: TGCGCCAGCAGCCAAGTCTCCCTAGCGGGAAGGCCGGGCCCCTCCTACAATGAGCAGTTCTTC.